This TCR beta chain derives from a study of spatial heterogeneity in lung cancer. This CDR3 has 16 amino acids. V shed 5 bases and J shed 10 bases, with 26 bases lying between them. Germline loops: CDR1 SGHVS, CDR2 FNYEAQ. TCRdb ran MiXCR on the 5' RACE reads and lists one entry per CDR3 protein. The repertoire holds approximately 40,000 distinct CDR3 sequences, with roughly an eighth as singletons. Time point specified: sample taken at primary tumor resection. Tumor, nontumor lung or frozen PBMC supplied whole RNA that was sequenced unsorted. A note on this clonotype: A much larger clone lies one base from this, so it may be a read error.

This sample comprised PBMCs, obtained at surgery. This clonotype was sampled from a male donor with early-stage non-small cell lung cancer. The V and J genes are TRBV7-6 and TRBJ1-1; tentatively, D is TRBD1 (5 bases). Written as DNA, the CDR3 is TGTGCCAGCAGCCCGGCCGCCACAGGCGGCATCCCAGTAGCTTTCTTT. This sequence encodes CASSPAATGGIPVAFF.